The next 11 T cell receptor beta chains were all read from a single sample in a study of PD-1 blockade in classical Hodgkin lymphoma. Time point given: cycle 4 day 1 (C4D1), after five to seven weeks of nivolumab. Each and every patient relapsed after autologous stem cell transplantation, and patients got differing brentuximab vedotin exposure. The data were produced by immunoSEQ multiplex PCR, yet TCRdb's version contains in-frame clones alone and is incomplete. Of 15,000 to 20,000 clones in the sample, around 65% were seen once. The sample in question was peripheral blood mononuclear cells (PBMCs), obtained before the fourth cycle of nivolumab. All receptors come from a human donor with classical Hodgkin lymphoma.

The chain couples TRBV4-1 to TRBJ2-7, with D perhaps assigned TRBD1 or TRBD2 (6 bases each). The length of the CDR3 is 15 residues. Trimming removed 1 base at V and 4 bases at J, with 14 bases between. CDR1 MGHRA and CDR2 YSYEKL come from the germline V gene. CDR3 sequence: CASSQGGWGAYEQYF. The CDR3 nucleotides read TGCGCCAGCAGCCAAGGGGGGTGGGGGGCGTACGAGCAGTACTTC.

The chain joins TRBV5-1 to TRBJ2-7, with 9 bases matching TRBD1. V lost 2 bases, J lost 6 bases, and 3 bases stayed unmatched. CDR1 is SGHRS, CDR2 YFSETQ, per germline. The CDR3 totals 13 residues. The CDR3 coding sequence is TGCGCCAGCAGCTTAGGACAGGGGCGCGAGCAGTACTTC. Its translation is CASSLGQGREQYF.

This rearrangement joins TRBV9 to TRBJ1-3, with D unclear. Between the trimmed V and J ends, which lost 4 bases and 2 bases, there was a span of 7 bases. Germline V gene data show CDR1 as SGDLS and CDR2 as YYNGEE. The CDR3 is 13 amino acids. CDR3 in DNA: TGTGCCAGCAGCCAGGCCCCTGGAAACACCATATATTTT. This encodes CASSQAPGNTIYF.

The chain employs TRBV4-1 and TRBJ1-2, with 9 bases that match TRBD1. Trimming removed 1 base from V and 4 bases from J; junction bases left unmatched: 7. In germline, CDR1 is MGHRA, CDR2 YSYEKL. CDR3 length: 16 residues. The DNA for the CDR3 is TGCGCCAGCAGCCAAGCCTTGGGACAGGGAATCTATGGCTACACCTTC. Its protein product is CASSQALGQGIYGYTF.

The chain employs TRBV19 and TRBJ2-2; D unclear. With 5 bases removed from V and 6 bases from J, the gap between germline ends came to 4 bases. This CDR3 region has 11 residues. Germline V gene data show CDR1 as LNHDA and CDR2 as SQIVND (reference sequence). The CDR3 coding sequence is TGTGCCAGTAGTCAACCCGGGGAGCTGTTTTTT. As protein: CASSQPGELFF.

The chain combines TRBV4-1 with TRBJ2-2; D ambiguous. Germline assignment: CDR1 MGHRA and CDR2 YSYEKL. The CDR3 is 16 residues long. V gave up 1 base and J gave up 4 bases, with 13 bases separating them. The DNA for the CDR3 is TGCGCCAGCAGCCAAGGAGGAATCGGCGGCACCGGGGAGCTGTTTTTT. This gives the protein CASSQGGIGGTGELFF.

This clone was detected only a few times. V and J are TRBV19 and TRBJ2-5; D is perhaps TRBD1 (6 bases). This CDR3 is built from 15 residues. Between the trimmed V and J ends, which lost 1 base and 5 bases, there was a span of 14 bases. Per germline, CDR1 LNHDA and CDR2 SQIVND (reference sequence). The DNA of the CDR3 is TGTGCCAGTAGTATAGGCGTTACAGGGCCGGAGACCCAGTACTTC. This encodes CASSIGVTGPETQYF.

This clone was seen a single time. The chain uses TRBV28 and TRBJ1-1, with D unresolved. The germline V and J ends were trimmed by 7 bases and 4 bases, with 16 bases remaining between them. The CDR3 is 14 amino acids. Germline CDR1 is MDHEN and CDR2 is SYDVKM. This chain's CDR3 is CASTMRVAATEAFF. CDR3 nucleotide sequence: TGTGCCAGCACCATGCGGGTAGCCGCCACTGAAGCTTTCTTT.

The CDR3 sequence is CASSQDLEGLDTEAFF. The CDR3 bases are TGTGCCAGCAGCCAAGATCTTGAGGGTTTGGACACTGAAGCTTTCTTT. The chain links TRBV14 to TRBJ1-1; unclear D gene. This CDR3 contains 16 residues. CDR1 is SGHDN and CDR2 is FVKESK in the germline V gene. The germline V and J ends were trimmed by 0 bases and 3 bases, with 14 bases remaining between them.

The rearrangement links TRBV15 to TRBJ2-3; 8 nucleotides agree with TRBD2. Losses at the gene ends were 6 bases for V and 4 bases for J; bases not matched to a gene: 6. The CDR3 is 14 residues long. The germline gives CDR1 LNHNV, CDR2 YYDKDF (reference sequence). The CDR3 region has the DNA TGTGCCACCAGAGAGGGGACTAGAGCAGATACGCAGTATTTT. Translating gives CATREGTRADTQYF.

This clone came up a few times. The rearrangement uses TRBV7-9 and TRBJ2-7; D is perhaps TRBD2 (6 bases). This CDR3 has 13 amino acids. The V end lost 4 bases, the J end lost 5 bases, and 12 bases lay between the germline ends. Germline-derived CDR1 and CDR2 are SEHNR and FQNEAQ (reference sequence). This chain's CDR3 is CASSSREDDEQYF. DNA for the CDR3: TGTGCCAGCAGCTCGAGGGAGGACGACGAGCAGTACTTC.